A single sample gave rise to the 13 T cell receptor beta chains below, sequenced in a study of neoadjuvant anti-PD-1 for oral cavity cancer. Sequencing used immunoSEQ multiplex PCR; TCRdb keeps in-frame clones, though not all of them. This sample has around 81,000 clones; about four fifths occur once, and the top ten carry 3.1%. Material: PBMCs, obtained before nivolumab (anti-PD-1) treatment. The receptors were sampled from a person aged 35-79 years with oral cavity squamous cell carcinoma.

CDR3 region: CASSLAEVYSGANVLTF. CDR3 nucleotide sequence: TGTGCCAGCAGCTTAGCGGAGGTCTACTCTGGGGCCAACGTCCTGACTTTC. The J gene is TRBJ2-6, the V gene TRBV7-8, with D tentatively TRBD2 (5 bases). The length of the CDR3 is 17 residues. Trimming stripped 0 bases from V and 0 bases from J, with 9 bases between. Germline CDR1 and CDR2: SGHVS and FQNEAQ.

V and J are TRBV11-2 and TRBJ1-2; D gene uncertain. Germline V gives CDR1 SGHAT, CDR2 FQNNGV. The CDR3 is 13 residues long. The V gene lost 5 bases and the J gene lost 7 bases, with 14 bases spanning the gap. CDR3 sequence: CASSPLPALGYTF. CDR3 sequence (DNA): TGTGCCAGCAGCCCCCTCCCGGCGCTTGGCTACACCTTC. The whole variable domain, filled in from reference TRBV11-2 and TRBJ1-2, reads EAGVAQSPRYKIIEKRQSVAFWCNPISGHATLYWYQQILGQGPKLLIQFQNNGVVDDSQLPKDRFSAERLKGVDSTLKIQPAKLEDSAVYLCASSPLPALGYTFGSGTRLTVV.

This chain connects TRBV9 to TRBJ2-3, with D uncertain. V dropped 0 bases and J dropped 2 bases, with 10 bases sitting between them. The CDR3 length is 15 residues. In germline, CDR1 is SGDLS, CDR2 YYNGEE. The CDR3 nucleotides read TGTGCCAGCAGCGTAGGCGGTCCGGTCACAGATACGCAGTATTTT. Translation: CASSVGGPVTDTQYF.

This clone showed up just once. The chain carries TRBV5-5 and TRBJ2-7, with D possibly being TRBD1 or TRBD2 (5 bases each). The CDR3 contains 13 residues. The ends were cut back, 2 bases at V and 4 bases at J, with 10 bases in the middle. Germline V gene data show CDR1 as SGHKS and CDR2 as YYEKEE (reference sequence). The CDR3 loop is CASSFPGRYEQYF. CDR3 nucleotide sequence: TGTGCCAGCAGCTTCCCGGGGCGGTACGAGCAGTACTTC.

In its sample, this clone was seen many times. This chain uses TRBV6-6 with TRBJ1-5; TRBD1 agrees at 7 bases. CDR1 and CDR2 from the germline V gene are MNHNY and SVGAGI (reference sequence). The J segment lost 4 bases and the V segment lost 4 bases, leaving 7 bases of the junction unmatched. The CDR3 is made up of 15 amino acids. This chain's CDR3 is CASSSTGAGNQPQHF. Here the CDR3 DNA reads TGTGCCAGCAGTTCAACAGGGGCAGGGAATCAGCCCCAGCATTTT.

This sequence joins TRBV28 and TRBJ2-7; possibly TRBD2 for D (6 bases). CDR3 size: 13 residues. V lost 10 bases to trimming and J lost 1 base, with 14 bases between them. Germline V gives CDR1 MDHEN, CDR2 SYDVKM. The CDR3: CATLAGTSYEQYF. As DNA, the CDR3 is TGTGCCACCCTGGCCGGGACTTCCTACGAGCAGTACTTC.

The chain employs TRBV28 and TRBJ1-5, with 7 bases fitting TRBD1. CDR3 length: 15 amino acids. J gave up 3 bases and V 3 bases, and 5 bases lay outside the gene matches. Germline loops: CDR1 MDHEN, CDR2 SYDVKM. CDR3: CASSLQQGPNQPQHF. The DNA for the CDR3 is TGTGCCAGCAGTTTGCAACAGGGGCCCAATCAGCCCCAGCATTTT.

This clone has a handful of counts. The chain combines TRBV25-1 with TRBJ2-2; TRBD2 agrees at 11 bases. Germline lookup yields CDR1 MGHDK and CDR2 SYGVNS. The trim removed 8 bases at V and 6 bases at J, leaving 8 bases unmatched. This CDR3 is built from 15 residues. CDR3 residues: CASGRTSGFPGELFF. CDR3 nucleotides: TGTGCCAGCGGCCGGACTAGCGGGTTCCCCGGGGAGCTGTTTTTT.

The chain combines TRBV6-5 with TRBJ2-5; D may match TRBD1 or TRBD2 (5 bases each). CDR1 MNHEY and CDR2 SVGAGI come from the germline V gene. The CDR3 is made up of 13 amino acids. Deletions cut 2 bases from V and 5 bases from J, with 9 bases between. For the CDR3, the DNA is TGTGCCAGCAGTTACGGTTGGGGGGAGACCCAGTACTTC. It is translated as CASSYGWGETQYF.

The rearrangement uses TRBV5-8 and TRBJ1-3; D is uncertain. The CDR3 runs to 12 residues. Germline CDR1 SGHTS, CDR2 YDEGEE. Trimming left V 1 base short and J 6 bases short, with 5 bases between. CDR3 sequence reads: CASSLFKNTIYF. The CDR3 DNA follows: TGTGCCAGCAGCTTGTTTAAAAACACCATATATTTT.

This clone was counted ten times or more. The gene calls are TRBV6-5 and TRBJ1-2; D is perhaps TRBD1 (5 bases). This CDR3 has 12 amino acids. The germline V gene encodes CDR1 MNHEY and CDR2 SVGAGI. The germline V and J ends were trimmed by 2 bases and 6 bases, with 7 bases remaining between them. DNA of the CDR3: TGTGCCAGCAGTTACCAGGGCGATGGCTACACCTTC. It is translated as CASSYQGDGYTF.

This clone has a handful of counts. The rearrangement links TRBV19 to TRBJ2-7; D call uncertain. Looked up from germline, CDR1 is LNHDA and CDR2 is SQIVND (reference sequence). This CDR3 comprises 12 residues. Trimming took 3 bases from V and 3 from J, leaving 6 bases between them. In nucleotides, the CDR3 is TGTGCCAGTAGTATGGTCGGCTACGAGCAGTACTTC. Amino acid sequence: CASSMVGYEQYF.

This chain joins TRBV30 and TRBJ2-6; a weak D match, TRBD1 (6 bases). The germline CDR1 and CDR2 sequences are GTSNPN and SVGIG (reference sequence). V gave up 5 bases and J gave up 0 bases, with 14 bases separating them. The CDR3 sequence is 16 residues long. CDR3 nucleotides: TGTGCCTGGGCCAGGGGATCCCACTCTGGGGCCAACGTCCTGACTTTC. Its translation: CAWARGSHSGANVLTF.